The 30 T cell receptor beta chains below come from one sample, sequenced in a study of beta chain features in type 1 diabetes. Investigators reverse transcribed all isolated RNA, so they sequenced expressed TCRB transcripts. Sequenced by immunoSEQ multiplex PCR; TCRdb stores in-frame clones only, minus some. The sample holds about 620,000 clones, 15% to 18% seen once. The sample consisted of naive CD4+ T cells from blood. The receptors shown here come from a man aged 18 to 30 in good health.

This clone occurred a few times. The V call is TRBV6-1, the J call TRBJ1-2; no reliable D call. This CDR3 has 13 residues. Between the trimmed V and J ends, which lost 10 bases and 7 bases, there was a span of 19 bases. CDR1 MNHNS and CDR2 SASEGT come from the germline V gene. CDR3 sequence: CATCPAGIFGYTF. The CDR3, as DNA: TGTGCCACCTGCCCCGCGGGGATTTTTGGCTACACCTTC.

The chain links TRBV27 to TRBJ1-6; no clear D gene. Germline loops: CDR1 MNHEY, CDR2 SMNVEV (reference sequence). The CDR3 runs to 14 residues. Between the trimmed V and J ends, which lost 4 bases and 0 bases, there was a span of 4 bases. CDR3 sequence reads: CASSWDSYNSPLHF. As DNA, the CDR3 is TGTGCCAGCAGTTGGGACTCCTATAATTCACCCCTCCACTTT.

The chain couples TRBV28 to TRBJ2-1, with a possible D match to TRBD1 (5 bases). The germline V and J ends were trimmed by 6 bases and 5 bases, with 23 bases remaining between them. This CDR3 spans 17 amino acids. Germline lookup yields CDR1 MDHEN and CDR2 SYDVKM. The CDR3 loop reads CASSGYKRGFSHNEQFF. CDR3 DNA: TGTGCCAGCAGCGGGTATAAAAGGGGATTTTCTCACAATGAGCAGTTCTTC. Looking up the rest from reference TRBV28 and TRBJ2-1 gives the full variable domain: DVKVTQSSRYLVKRTGEKVFLECVQDMDHENMFWYRQDPGLGLRLIYFSYDVKMKEKGDIPEGYSVSREKKERFSLILESASTNQTSMYLCASSGYKRGFSHNEQFFGPGTRLTVL.

The chain is built from TRBV6-4 and TRBJ1-2; D is undetermined. Germline V CDR1 and CDR2: MRHNA, SNTAGT. Between the trimmed V and J ends, which lost 2 bases and 6 bases, there was a span of 10 bases. The CDR3 extends over 13 amino acids. The CDR3 sequence: CASSDRLGDGYTF. The CDR3 DNA reads as TGTGCCAGCAGTGACCGCCTTGGGGATGGCTACACCTTC.

This clone was observed a handful of times. The rearrangement links TRBV9 to TRBJ2-2, with 8 bases matching TRBD1. CDR3 length: 18 amino acids. Per the germline V gene, CDR1 is SGDLS and CDR2 is YYNGEE. V lost 3 bases to trimming and J lost 7 bases; unmatched junction nucleotides: 17. CDR3 DNA: TGTGCCAGCAGCGCCCAACCGGGACAGGTTAAGGGGGGCGGGGAGCTGTTTTTT. Its translation is CASSAQPGQVKGGGELFF.

The gene calls are TRBV5-4 and TRBJ2-1; D gene uncertain. This CDR3 has 12 residues. The ends were cut back, 3 bases at V and 5 bases at J, with 6 bases in the middle. The germline CDR1 and CDR2 sequences are SGHNT and YYREEE (reference sequence). CDR3 DNA: TGTGCCAGCAGCTACCGTAACAATGAGCAGTTCTTC. Protein sequence: CASSYRNNEQFF.

The chain joins TRBV18 to TRBJ2-7, with a tentative D call TRBD1 (6 bases). This CDR3 has 15 residues. V lost 2 bases and J lost 5, with 16 bases in between. Germline CDR1 KGHSH, CDR2 LQKENI. DNA for the CDR3: TGTGCCAGCTCACCATCAATGGGGGCAGTCGACGAGCAGTACTTC. Translating gives CASSPSMGAVDEQYF.

The chain employs TRBV21-1 and TRBJ1-4. TRBV21-1 is flagged as a pseudogene. The CDR3 is 14 residues long. The CDR3 sequence: CASLSQPGREKLFF. DNA for the CDR3: TGTGCCAGCTTATCTCAACCGGGGCGTGAAAAACTGTTTTTT.

This clone was detected a few times. The sample holds other DNA sequences that translate to the same CDR3. CDR3 nucleotide sequence: TGTGCCAGCAGCGTAGCCGGGACGTCGAATGAGCAGTTCTTC. Translating gives CASSVAGTSNEQFF. V gene TRBV9 combines with J gene TRBJ2-1; the D gene could be TRBD1 or TRBD2 (5 bases each). V gave up 0 bases and J gave up 7 bases, with 11 bases separating them. CDR3 length equals 14 residues. The V gene's germline CDR1 is SGDLS and CDR2 YYNGEE.

This clone was observed a handful of times. The chain recombines TRBV4-1 with TRBJ2-4; 8 bases agree with TRBD2. CDR3 length: 13 amino acids. From germline, CDR1 is MGHRA and CDR2 YSYEKL. V trimming: 4 bases; J trimming: 9 bases; junction bases outside the gene matches: 5. The CDR3 DNA follows: TGCGCCAGCAGCCCCGGGGGGGGAGTCATTCAGTACTTC. Its protein product is CASSPGGGVIQYF.

V is TRBV9 and J is TRBJ1-2; D may be TRBD1 (5 bases). CDR1 is SGDLS, CDR2 YYNGEE, per germline. Trimming removed 3 bases at V and 3 bases at J, with 21 bases between. The CDR3 contains 17 residues. CDR3 sequence: CASSALVGGGVHYGYTF. The CDR3 DNA follows: TGTGCCAGCAGCGCCCTTGTAGGTGGGGGGGTCCACTATGGCTACACCTTC.

This clone was detected a few times. This chain joins TRBV28 and TRBJ2-3; D ambiguous. CDR1 is MDHEN, CDR2 SYDVKM, per germline. V was trimmed by 5 bases and J by 5 bases, leaving 5 bases between them. The CDR3 length is 11 residues. In DNA form, the CDR3 reads TGTGCCAGCAGTCTTCAAGATACGCAGTATTTT. Amino acids: CASSLQDTQYF.

This chain connects TRBV18 to TRBJ2-7; D might be TRBD1 or TRBD2, each matching 5 bases. V lost 6 bases and J 2 bases, leaving 17 bases between the germline ends. The CDR3 spans 15 residues. Germline lookup yields CDR1 KGHSH and CDR2 LQKENI. The CDR3 here is CASSPGTGMTYEQYF. CDR3 coding DNA: TGTGCCAGCTCCCCCGGGACGGGGATGACCTACGAGCAGTACTTC.

The CDR3 DNA follows: TGTGCCAGCAGCCAGGGACTAGCGCACTACGAGCAGTACTTC. It yields the protein CASSQGLAHYEQYF. The chain combines TRBV4-2 with TRBJ2-7; 10 nucleotides match TRBD2. The CDR3 runs to 14 residues. The germline V gene encodes CDR1 LGHNA and CDR2 YNFKEQ. With V trimmed by 3 bases and J by 3 bases, 2 bases remained unmatched.

There are a few counts of this clone. The CDR3 bases are TGTGCCAGCAGCTTGACAGGGGGTTACGAGCAGTACTTC. Protein product: CASSLTGGYEQYF. This sequence joins TRBV5-6 and TRBJ2-7, with 8 bases fitting TRBD1. There are 13 residues in the CDR3. Germline CDR1 is SGHDT and CDR2 is YYEEEE. V lost 1 base, J lost 4 bases, and 1 base stayed unmatched.

This sequence joins TRBV9 and TRBJ2-1, with 7 nucleotides matching TRBD2. Germline loops: CDR1 SGDLS, CDR2 YYNGEE. This CDR3 comprises 16 residues. The junction had 4 bases not matched to a gene; V was cut back by 0 bases and J by 1 base. The CDR3 loop is CASSVATGGSYNEQFF. The CDR3 DNA sequence: TGTGCCAGCAGCGTAGCTACCGGGGGGTCCTACAATGAGCAGTTCTTC.

Comment on this clone: This same CDR3 is encoded by further DNA sequences in the sample. The V and J genes are TRBV6-5 and TRBJ1-2, with D possibly TRBD1 on 6 matching bases. CDR3 length: 15 residues. V dropped 0 bases and J dropped 1 base, with 9 bases sitting between them. Germline CDR1 and CDR2: MNHEY and SVGAGI. As DNA, the CDR3 is TGTGCCAGCAGTTACTCGAGGGGGGATAACTATGGCTACACCTTC. Translating gives CASSYSRGDNYGYTF.

The chain combines TRBV6-5 with TRBJ2-4, with no clear D. V was clipped by 5 bases and J by 0 bases, with 8 bases between them. Per the germline V gene, CDR1 is MNHEY and CDR2 is SVGAGI. This CDR3 is 14 amino acids long. The DNA of the CDR3 is TGTGCCAGCAGTGCCCAGGTAGCCAAAAACATTCAGTACTTC. It encodes CASSAQVAKNIQYF.

The rearrangement links TRBV29-1 to TRBJ2-5; TRBD2 is a possible D gene (6 bases). Near its end, the DNA agrees better with TRBJ2-7, so the J call may be wrong. Germline V gene lookup returns CDR1 SQVTM and CDR2 ANQGSEA. This CDR3 contains 13 residues. As DNA, the CDR3 is TGCAGCGTTCGACTAGTAGGCACCTACGAGCAGTACTTC. It codes for CSVRLVGTYEQYF.

The rearrangement uses TRBV28 and TRBJ1-2; tentative D call: TRBD1 (5 bases). V dropped 7 bases and J dropped 4 bases, with 22 bases sitting between them. Germline CDR1 reads MDHEN; CDR2 reads SYDVKM. The CDR3 is 16 residues long. In nucleotides, the CDR3 is TGTGCCAGCACCCAAGGTCCGGGACCAGTACCCTATGGCTACACCTTC. Translated: CASTQGPGPVPYGYTF.

The rearrangement links TRBV10-3 to TRBJ2-6; 9 bases fit TRBD1. The V gene's germline CDR1 is ENHRY and CDR2 SYGVKD. The CDR3 is 19 amino acids. The V segment lost 10 bases and the J segment 4 bases; nucleotides outside the gene matches: 20. The DNA of the CDR3 is TGTGCCACCTGGACAGGGGCGCCGTCCGGGTTCGCGGGGGCCAACGTCCTGACTTTC. It codes for CATWTGAPSGFAGANVLTF.

This clone was seen only a few times. The rearrangement joins TRBV9 to TRBJ2-7; D assignment may be TRBD1 or TRBD2 (6 bases each). The CDR3 sequence is 13 residues long. Germline V gene lookup returns CDR1 SGDLS and CDR2 YYNGEE. V lost 5 bases to trimming and J lost 2 bases, with 11 bases between them. The CDR3 DNA is TGTGCCAGCAGTGGGGGCGGGGCCTACGAGCAGTACTTC. As protein: CASSGGGAYEQYF.

This clone has a handful of counts. The chain recombines TRBV7-3 with TRBJ2-5; D possibly corresponds to TRBD1 (6 bases). The CDR3 spans 14 residues. Germline loops: CDR1 SGHTA, CDR2 FQGTGA. Trimming removed 5 bases at V and 2 bases at J, with 12 bases between. CDR3: CASSPTGVQETQYF. The CDR3 DNA reads as TGTGCCAGCAGCCCGACAGGAGTTCAAGAGACCCAGTACTTC. The full variable domain, with the rest looked up from reference TRBV7-3 and TRBJ2-5, is GAGVSQTPSNKVTEKGKYVELRCDPISGHTALYWYRQSLGQGPEFLIYFQGTGAADDSGLPNDRFFAVRPEGSVSTLKIQRTERGDSAVYLCASSPTGVQETQYFGPGTRLLVL.

The V and J genes are TRBV29-1 and TRBJ1-2, with D uncertain. Trimming removed 7 bases at V and 4 bases at J, with 16 bases between. The CDR3 is made up of 13 amino acids. Germline V lookup: CDR1 SQVTM, CDR2 ANQGSEA. The CDR3: CSATQRVFYGYTF. CDR3 bases: TGCAGCGCCACTCAAAGGGTTTTCTATGGCTACACCTTC.

Only a few counts were recorded for this clone. The chain joins TRBV9 to TRBJ2-2; D unclear. Trimming stripped 0 bases from V and 0 bases from J, with 6 bases between. Germline-derived CDR1 and CDR2 are SGDLS and YYNGEE. The CDR3 length is 15 residues. The CDR3 region is CASSVALTNTGELFF. CDR3 in DNA: TGTGCCAGCAGCGTAGCTCTCACGAACACCGGGGAGCTGTTTTTT.

The V and J genes are TRBV11-2 and TRBJ1-2, with D unresolved. V lost 1 base, J lost 1 base, and 7 bases lay in between. The CDR3 runs 14 residues. The germline CDR1 and CDR2 sequences are SGHAT and FQNNGV. CDR3 nucleotide sequence: TGTGCCAGCAGCTTAGTCCCAATTAACTATGGCTACACCTTC. Its translation is CASSLVPINYGYTF.

This clone was seen more than once but under ten times. The rearrangement uses TRBV7-9 and TRBJ2-7; weak D call: TRBD1 (5 bases). Trimming removed 10 bases from V and 2 bases from J, with 21 bases in between. Germline CDR1 is SEHNR and CDR2 is FQNEAQ (reference sequence). This CDR3 is 15 amino acids long. This chain's CDR3 is CATRPGSLRAYEQYF. The DNA for the CDR3 is TGTGCCACCAGGCCTGGATCTCTCAGGGCCTACGAGCAGTACTTC.

This clone was found a few times. V is TRBV7-9 and J is TRBJ1-5; D may be TRBD1 (6 bases). From germline, CDR1 is SEHNR and CDR2 FQNEAQ (reference sequence). The V and J ends lost 6 bases and 6 bases respectively, with 18 bases between them. The CDR3 runs 15 residues. The CDR3 region is CASSSPGAGGQPQHF. In DNA, the CDR3 is TGTGCCAGCAGTTCACCAGGGGCTGGCGGTCAGCCCCAGCATTTT.

This clone has only a few counts. The J gene is TRBJ2-7, the V gene TRBV7-2, with a possible D match to TRBD1 (7 bases). From germline, CDR1 is SGHTA and CDR2 FQGNSA. This CDR3 region has 14 residues. Trimming shortened V by 5 bases and J by 2 bases, and 13 bases separated the two germline ends. CDR3 sequence reads: CASSQGGVPYEQYF. The CDR3 DNA follows: TGTGCCAGCAGCCAGGGGGGCGTCCCCTACGAGCAGTACTTC.

The gene calls are TRBV4-3 and TRBJ2-2; D is unresolved. CDR3 length: 13 amino acids. CDR1 is LGHNA and CDR2 is YSLEER in the germline V gene. Trimming left V 1 base short and J 6 bases short, with 6 bases between. CDR3 protein: CASSQALAGELFF. Written as DNA, the CDR3 is TGCGCCAGCAGCCAAGCCTTGGCCGGGGAGCTGTTTTTT.